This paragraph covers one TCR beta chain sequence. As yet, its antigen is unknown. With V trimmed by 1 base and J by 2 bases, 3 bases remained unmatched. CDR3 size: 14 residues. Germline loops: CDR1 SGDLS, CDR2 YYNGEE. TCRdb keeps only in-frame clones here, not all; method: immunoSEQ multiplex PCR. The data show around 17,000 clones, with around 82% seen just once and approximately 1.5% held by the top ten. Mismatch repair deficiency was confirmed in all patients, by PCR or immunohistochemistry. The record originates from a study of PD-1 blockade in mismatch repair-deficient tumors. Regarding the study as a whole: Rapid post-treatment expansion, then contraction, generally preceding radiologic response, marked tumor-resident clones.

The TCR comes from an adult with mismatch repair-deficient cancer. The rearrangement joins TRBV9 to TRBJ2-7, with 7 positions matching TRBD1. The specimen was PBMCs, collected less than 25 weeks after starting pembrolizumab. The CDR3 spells CASSVQGVPYEQYF. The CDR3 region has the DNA TGTGCCAGCAGCGTACAGGGGGTTCCCTACGAGCAGTACTTC.